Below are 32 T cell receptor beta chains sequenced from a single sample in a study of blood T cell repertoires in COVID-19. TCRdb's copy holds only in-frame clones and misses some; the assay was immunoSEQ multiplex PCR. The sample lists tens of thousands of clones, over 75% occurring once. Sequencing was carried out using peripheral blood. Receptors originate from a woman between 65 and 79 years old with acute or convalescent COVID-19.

The CDR3 DNA sequence: TGTGCCAGCAGCTTTAGCGGGGGGCCCCAAGAGACCCAGTACTTC. This translates into CASSFSGGPQETQYF. The gene calls are TRBV7-2 and TRBJ2-5, with 10 bases lining up with TRBD2. Germline V gene sequence: CDR1 SGHTA, CDR2 FQGNSA. The CDR3 spans 15 residues. Trimming at V came to 3 bases and at J to 1 base, leaving 2 bases not matched to a gene.

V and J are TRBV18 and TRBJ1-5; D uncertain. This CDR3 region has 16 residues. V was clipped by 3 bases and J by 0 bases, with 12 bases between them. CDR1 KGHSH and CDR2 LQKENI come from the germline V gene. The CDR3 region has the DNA TGTGCCAGCTCACCCGGGGTGGTCCTTAGCAATCAGCCCCAGCATTTT. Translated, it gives CASSPGVVLSNQPQHF.

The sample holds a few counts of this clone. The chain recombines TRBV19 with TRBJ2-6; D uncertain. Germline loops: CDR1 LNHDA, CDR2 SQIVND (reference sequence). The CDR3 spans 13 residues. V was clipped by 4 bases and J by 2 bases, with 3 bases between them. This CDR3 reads CASSNTGANVLTF. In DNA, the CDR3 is TGTGCCAGTAGTAATACTGGGGCCAACGTCCTGACTTTC.

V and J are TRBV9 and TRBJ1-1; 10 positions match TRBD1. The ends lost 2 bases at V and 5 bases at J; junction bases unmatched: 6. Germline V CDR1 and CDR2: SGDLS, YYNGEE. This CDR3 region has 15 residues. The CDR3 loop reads CASSVWTGGRTEAFF. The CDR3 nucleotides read TGTGCCAGCAGCGTCTGGACAGGGGGTAGGACTGAAGCTTTCTTT. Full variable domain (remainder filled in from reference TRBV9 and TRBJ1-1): DSGVTQTPKHLITATGQRVTLRCSPRSGDLSVYWYQQSLDQGLQFLIQYYNGEERAKGNILERFSAQQFPDLHSELNLSSLELGDSALYFCASSVWTGGRTEAFFGQGTRLTVV.

CDR3 in amino acids: CASISGTANTEAFF. For the CDR3, the DNA is TGTGCCAGCATTAGCGGGACAGCGAACACTGAAGCTTTCTTT. The rearrangement joins TRBV6-5 to TRBJ1-1; 7 nucleotides align to TRBD1. The J segment lost 1 base and the V segment lost 7 bases, leaving 6 bases of the junction unmatched. The CDR3 covers 14 residues. Germline V gene sequence: CDR1 MNHEY, CDR2 SVGAGI.

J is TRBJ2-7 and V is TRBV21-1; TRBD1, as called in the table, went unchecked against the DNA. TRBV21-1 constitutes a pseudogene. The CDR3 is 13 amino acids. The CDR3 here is CASSGTAPYEQYV. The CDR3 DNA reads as TGTGCCAGCAGCGGGACAGCACCATACGAGCAGTACGTC.

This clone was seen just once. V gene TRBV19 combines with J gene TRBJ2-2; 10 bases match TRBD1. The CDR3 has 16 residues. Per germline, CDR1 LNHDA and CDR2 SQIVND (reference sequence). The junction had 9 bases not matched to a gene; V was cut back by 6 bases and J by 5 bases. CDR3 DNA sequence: TGTGCCAGTAGAACTCCCGGGACAGGGGTAACCGGGGAGCTGTTTTTT. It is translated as CASRTPGTGVTGELFF.

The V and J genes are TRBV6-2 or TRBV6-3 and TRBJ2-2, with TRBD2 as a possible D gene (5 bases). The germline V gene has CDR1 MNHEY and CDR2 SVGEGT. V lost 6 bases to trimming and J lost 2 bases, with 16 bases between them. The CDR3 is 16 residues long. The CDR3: CASSLFSSGNTGELFF. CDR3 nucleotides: TGTGCCAGCAGCCTCTTTAGCAGCGGAAACACCGGGGAGCTGTTTTTT.

This chain's CDR3 is CASSQGGNQPQHF. The CDR3 DNA follows: TGTGCCAGCAGCCAGGGAGGAAATCAGCCCCAGCATTTT. The chain carries TRBV3-1 (or the pseudogene TRBV3-2) and TRBJ1-5; D not resolved. The V gene's germline CDR1 is LGHDT and CDR2 YNNKEL (reference sequence). V shed 3 bases and J shed 4 bases, with 7 bases lying between them. This CDR3 has 13 amino acids.

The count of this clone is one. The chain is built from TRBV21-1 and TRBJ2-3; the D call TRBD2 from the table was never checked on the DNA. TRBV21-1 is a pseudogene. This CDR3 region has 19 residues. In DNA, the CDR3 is TGTGCCAGCAGCAATGGACTCACAGGGCCGCAGCGGGGCCGCGATACGCAGTATTTT. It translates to CASSNGLTGPQRGRDTQYF.

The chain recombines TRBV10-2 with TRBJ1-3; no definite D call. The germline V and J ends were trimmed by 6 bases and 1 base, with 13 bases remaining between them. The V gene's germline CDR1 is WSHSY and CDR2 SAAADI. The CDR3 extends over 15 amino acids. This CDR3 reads CASSDGLSSGNTIYF. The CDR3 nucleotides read TGCGCCAGCAGCGATGGACTCTCTTCTGGAAACACCATATATTTT.

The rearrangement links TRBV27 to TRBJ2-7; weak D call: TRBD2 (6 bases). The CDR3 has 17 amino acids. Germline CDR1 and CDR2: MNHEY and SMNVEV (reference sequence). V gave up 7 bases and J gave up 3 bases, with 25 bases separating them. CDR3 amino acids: CASTPEGLNNRVYEQYV. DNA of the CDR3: TGTGCCAGCACCCCGGAGGGGCTCAACAACCGAGTCTACGAGCAGTACGTC.

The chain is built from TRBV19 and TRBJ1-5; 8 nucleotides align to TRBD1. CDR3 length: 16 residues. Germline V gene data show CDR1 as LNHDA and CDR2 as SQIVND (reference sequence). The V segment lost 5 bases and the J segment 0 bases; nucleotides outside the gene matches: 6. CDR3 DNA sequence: TGTGCCAGTAGTGCACCGACAGGGGATAGCAATCAGCCCCAGCATTTT. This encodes CASSAPTGDSNQPQHF.

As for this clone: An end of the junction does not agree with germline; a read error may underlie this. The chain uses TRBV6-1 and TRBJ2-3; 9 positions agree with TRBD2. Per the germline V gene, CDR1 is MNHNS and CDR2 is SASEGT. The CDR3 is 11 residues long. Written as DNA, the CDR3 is TGTGCCAGCAATGAAGGGCCTAGCGGGGCTTTT. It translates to CASNEGPSGAF.

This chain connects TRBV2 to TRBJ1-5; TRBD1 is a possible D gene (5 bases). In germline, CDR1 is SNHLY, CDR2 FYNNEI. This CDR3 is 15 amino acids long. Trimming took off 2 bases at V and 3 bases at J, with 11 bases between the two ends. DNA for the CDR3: TGTGCCAGCAGTGAATGGTGGACAAACAATCAGCCCCAGCATTTT. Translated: CASSEWWTNNQPQHF. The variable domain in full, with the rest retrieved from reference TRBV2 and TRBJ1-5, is EPEVTQTPSHQVTQMGQEVILRCVPISNHLYFYWYRQILGQKVEFLVSFYNNEISEKSEIFDDQFSVERPDGSNFTLKIRSTKLEDSAMYFCASSEWWTNNQPQHFGDGTRLSIL.

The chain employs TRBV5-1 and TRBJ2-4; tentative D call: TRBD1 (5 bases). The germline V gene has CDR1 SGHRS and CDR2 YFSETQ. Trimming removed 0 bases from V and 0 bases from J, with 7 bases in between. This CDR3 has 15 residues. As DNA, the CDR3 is TGCGCCAGCAGCTTGGAGGGGCTAGCCAAAAACATTCAGTACTTC. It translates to CASSLEGLAKNIQYF.

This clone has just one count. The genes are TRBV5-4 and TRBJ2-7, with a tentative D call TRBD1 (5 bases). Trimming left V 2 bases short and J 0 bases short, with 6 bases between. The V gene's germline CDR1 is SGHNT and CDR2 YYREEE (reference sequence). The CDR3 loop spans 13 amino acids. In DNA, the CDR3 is TGTGCCAGCAGCTTCGACAGCTCCTACGAGCAGTACGTC. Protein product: CASSFDSSYEQYV.

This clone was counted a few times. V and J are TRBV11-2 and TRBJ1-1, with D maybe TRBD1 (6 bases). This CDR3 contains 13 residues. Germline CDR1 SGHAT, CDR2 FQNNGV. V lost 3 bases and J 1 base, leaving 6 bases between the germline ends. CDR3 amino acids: CASSLGQNTEAFF. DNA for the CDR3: TGTGCCAGCAGCTTGGGACAGAACACTGAAGCTTTCTTT.

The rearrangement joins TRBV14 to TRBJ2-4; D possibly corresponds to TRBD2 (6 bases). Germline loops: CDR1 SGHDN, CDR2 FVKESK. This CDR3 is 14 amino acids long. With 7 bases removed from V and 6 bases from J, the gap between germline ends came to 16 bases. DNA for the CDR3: TGTGCCAGCAACCGGAGGGGAGTGAGAAACATTCAGTACTTC. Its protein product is CASNRRGVRNIQYF.

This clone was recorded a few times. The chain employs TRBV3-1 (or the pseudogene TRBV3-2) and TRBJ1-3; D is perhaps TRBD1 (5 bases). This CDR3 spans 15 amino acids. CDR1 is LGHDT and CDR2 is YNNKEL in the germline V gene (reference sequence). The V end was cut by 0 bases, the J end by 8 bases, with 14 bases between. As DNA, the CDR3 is TGTGCCAGCAGCCAAGATCCAGGGTCGATTTACACCATATATTTT. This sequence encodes CASSQDPGSIYTIYF.

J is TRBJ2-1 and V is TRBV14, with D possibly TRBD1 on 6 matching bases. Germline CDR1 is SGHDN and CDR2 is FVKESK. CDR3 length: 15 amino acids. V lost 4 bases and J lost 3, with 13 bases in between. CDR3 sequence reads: CASSLRDRYYNEQFF. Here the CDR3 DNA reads TGTGCCAGCAGCCTCCGAGACAGGTACTACAATGAGCAGTTCTTC.

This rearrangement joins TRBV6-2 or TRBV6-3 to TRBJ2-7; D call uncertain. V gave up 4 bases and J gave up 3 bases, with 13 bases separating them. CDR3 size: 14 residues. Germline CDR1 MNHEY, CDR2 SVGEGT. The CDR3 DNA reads TGTGCCAGCAGTTCTTGGGCAGATAGCTACGAGCAGTACGTC. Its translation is CASSSWADSYEQYV.

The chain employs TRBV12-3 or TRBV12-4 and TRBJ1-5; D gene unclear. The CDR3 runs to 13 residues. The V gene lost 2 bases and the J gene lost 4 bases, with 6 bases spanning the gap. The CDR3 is CASSLIQNQPQHF. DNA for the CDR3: TGTGCCAGCAGTTTAATCCAGAATCAGCCCCAGCATTTT.

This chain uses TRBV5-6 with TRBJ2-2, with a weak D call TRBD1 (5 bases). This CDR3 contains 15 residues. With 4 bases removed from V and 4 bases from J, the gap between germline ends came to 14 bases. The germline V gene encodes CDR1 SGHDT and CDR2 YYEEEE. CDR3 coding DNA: TGTGCCAGCAGCGGTCAGGGTGGTATCACCGGGGAGCTGTTTTTT. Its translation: CASSGQGGITGELFF.

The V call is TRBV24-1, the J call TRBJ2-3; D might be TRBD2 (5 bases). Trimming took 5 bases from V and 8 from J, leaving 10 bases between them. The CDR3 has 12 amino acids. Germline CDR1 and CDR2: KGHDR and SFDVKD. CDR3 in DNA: TGTGCCACCAGTGGGGAGCCGTTTACGCAGTATTTT. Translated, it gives CATSGEPFTQYF.

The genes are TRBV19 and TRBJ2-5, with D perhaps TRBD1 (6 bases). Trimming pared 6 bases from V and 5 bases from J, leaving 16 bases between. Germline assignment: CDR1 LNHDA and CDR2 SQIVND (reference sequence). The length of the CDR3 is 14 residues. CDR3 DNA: TGTGCCAGTAGCCAGGGGATTCAGAGGGAGACCCAGTACTTC. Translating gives CASSQGIQRETQYF.

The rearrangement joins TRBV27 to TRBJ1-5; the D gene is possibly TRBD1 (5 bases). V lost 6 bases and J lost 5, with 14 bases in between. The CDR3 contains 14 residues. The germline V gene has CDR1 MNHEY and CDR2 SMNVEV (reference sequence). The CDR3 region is CASSRQLGYQPQHF. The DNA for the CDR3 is TGTGCCAGCAGCCGACAGCTCGGGTATCAGCCCCAGCATTTT.

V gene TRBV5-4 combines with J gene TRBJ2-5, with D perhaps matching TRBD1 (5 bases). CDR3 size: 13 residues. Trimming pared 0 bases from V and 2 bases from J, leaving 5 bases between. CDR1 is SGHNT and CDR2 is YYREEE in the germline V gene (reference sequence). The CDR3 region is CASSLGQQETQYF. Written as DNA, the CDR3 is TGTGCCAGCAGCTTGGGACAGCAAGAGACCCAGTACTTC.

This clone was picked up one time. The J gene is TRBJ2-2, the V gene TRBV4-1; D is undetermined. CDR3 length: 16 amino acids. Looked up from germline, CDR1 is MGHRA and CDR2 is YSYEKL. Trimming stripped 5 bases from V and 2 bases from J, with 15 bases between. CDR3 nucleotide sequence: TGCGCCAGCAGCTACCAAGCCCATGTAAACACCGGGGAGCTGTTTTTT. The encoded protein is CASSYQAHVNTGELFF.

The CDR3 protein is CASQGLAGAGELFF. The CDR3 bases are TGTGCCAGCCAAGGACTAGCGGGGGCCGGGGAGCTGTTTTTT. This chain uses TRBV7-9 with TRBJ2-2, with 13 bases that match TRBD2. The germline V gene encodes CDR1 SEHNR and CDR2 FQNEAQ (reference sequence). The CDR3 extends over 14 amino acids. V gave up 8 bases and J gave up 6 bases; unmatched junction bases: 3.

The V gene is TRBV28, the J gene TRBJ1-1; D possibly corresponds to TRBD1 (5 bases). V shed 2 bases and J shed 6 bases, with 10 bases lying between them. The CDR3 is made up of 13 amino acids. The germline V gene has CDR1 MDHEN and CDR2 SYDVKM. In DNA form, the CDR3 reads TGTGCCAGCAGTTTACCCAGCAGGGCTGAAGCTTTCTTT. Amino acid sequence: CASSLPSRAEAFF. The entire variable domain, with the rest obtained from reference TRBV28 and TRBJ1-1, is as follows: DVKVTQSSRYLVKRTGEKVFLECVQDMDHENMFWYRQDPGLGLRLIYFSYDVKMKEKGDIPEGYSVSREKKERFSLILESASTNQTSMYLCASSLPSRAEAFFGQGTRLTVV.

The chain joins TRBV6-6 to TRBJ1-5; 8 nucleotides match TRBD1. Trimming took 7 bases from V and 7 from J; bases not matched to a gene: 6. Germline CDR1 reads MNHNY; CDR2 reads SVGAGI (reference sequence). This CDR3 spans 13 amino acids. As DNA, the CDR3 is TGTGCCAGCACCGACAGGGGCCGGCAGCCCCAGCATTTT. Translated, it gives CASTDRGRQPQHF.